Ten or more counts support the clone carrying this T cell receptor (beta chain). Its antigen remains unidentified. This sample stems from a study of T cell repertoires in cytomegalovirus infection. Study observations and caveats: HLA-C-restricted CMV-specific TCR beta clonotypes prevailed in the ex vivo response.

From the reads, TCRdb called clonotypes with MiXCR, one entry per CDR3 protein. This sample carries 95,000 to 150,000 distinct CDR3 sequences, around 32% of them seen once, and the ten largest clones take about 53%. Germline V lookup: CDR1 ENHRY, CDR2 SYGVKD. The CDR3 totals 13 residues. V was shortened by 0 bases and J by 9 bases, with 10 bases between the two germline ends. This TCR came from a human donor in good health (CMV status not recorded). Some clones in this sample may be carry-over from other donors' samples. The rearrangement links TRBV10-3 to TRBJ2-3, with unresolved D. Specimen: CD8+ T cells from cultured PBMCs, collected from culture after CMV antigen stimulation. In nucleotides, the CDR3 is TGTGCCATCAGTGAGTCGGCTCGAGCAACGCAGTATTTT. Translation gives CAISESARATQYF.